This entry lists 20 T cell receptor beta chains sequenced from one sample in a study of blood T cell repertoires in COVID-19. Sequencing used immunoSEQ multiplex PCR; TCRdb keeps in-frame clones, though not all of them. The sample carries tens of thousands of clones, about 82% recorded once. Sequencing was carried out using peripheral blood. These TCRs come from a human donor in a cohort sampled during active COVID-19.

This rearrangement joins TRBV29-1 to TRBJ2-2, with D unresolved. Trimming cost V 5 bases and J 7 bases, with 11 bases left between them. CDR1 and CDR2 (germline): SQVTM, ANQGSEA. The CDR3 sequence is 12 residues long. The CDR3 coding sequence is TGCAGCGTTAAATTCCGAGGCGGGGAGCTGTTTTTT. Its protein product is CSVKFRGGELFF.

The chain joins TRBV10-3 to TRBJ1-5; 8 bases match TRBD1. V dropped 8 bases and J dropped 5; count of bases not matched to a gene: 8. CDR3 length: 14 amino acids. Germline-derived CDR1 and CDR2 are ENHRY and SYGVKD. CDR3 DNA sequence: TGTGCCATCGGAGGACAGGGAGGGGATCAGCCCCAGCATTTT. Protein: CAIGGQGGDQPQHF.

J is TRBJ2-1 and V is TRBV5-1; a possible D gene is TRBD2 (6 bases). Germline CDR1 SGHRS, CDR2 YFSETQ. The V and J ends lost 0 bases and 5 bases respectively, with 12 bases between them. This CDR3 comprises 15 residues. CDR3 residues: CASSLAGDSHNEQFF. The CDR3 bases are TGCGCCAGCAGCTTGGCGGGAGATTCCCACAATGAGCAGTTCTTC.

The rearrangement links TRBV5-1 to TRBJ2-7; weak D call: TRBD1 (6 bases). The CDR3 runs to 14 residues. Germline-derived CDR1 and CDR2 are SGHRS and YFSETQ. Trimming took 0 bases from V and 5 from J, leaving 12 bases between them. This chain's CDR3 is CASSLGQAGNEQYF. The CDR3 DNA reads TGCGCCAGCAGCTTGGGACAGGCTGGCAACGAGCAGTACTTC.

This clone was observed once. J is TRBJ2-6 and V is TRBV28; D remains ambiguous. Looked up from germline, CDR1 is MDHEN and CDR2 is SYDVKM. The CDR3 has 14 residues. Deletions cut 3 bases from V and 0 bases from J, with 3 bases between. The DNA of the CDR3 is TGTGCCAGCAGTTTTAACTCTGGGGCCAACGTCCTGACTTTC. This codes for CASSFNSGANVLTF.

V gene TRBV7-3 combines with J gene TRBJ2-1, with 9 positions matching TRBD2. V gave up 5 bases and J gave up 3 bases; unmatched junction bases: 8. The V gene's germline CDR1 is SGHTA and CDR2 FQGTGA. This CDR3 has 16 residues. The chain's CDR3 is CASSPLAGAGYNEQFF. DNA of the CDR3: TGTGCCAGCAGCCCATTAGCGGGAGCTGGCTACAATGAGCAGTTCTTC.

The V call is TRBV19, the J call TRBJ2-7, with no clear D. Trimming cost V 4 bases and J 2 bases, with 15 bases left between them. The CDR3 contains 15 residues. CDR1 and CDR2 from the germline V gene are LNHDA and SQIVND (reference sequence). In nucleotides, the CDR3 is TGTGCCAGTAGTAATCCCGCTACTGCGACCTACGAGCAGTACTTC. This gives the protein CASSNPATATYEQYF.

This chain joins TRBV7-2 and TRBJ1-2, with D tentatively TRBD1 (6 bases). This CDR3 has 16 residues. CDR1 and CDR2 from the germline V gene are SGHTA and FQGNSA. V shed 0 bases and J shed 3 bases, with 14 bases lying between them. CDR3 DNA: TGTGCCAGCAGCTTAGCCGGGGGGCGTGGTGACTATGGCTACACCTTC. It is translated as CASSLAGGRGDYGYTF.

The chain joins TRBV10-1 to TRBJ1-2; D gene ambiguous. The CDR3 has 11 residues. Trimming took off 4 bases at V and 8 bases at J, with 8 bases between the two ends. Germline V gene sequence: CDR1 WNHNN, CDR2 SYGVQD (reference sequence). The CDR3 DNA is TGCGCCAGCAGTGTGGAGAGGGGCTACACCTTC. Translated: CASSVERGYTF.

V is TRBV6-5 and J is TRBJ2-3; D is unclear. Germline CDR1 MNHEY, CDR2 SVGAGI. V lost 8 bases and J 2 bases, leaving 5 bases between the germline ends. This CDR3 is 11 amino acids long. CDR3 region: CASRLTDTQYF. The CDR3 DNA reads TGTGCCAGCCGACTCACAGATACGCAGTATTTT.

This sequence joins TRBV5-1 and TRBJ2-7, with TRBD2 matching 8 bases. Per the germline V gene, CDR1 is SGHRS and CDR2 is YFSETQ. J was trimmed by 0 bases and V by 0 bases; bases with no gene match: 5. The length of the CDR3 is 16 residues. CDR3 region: CASSLEGREVSYEQYF. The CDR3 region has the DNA TGCGCCAGCAGCTTGGAAGGGCGGGAGGTCTCCTACGAGCAGTACTTC.

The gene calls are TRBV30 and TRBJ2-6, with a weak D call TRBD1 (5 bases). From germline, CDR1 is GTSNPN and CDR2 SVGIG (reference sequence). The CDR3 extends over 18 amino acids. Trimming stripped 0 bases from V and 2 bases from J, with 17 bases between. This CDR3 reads CAWSVLGPSTAGANVLTF. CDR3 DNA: TGTGCCTGGAGTGTACTGGGCCCCTCGACAGCTGGGGCCAACGTCCTGACTTTC.

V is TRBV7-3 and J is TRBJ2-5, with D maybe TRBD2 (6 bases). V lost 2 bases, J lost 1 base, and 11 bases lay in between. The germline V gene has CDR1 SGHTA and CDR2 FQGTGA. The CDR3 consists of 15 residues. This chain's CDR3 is CASSLAGSTQETQYF. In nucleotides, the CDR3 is TGTGCCAGCAGCTTAGCGGGGTCAACCCAAGAGACCCAGTACTTC. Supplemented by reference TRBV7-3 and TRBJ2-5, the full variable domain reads GAGVSQTPSNKVTEKGKYVELRCDPISGHTALYWYRQSLGQGPEFLIYFQGTGAADDSGLPNDRFFAVRPEGSVSTLKIQRTERGDSAVYLCASSLAGSTQETQYFGPGTRLLVL.

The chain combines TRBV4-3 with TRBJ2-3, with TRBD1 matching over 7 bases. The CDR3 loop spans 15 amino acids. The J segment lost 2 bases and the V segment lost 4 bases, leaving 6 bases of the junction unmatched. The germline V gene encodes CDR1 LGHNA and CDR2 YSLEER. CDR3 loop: CASSPTGFSTDTQYF. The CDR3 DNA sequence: TGCGCCAGCAGCCCGACAGGGTTTTCCACAGATACGCAGTATTTT.

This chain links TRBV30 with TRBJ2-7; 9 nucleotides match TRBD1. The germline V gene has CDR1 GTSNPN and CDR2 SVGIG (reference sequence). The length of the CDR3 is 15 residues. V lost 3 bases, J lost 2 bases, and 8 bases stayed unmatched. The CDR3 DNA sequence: TGTGCCTGGAGACCGGACAGGGGAGGCCCCTACGAGCAGTACTTC. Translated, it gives CAWRPDRGGPYEQYF. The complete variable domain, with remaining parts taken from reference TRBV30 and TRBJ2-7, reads SQTIHQWPATLVQPVGSPLSLECTVEGTSNPNLYWYRQAAGRGLQLLFYSVGIGQISSEVPQNLSASRPQDRQFILSSKKLLLSDSGFYLCAWRPDRGGPYEQYFGPGTRLTVT.

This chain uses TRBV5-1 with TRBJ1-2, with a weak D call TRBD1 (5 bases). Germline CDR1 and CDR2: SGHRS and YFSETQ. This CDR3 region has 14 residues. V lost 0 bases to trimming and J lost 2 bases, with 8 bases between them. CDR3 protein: CASSLEGVNYGYTF. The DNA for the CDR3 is TGCGCCAGCAGCTTGGAAGGGGTGAACTATGGCTACACCTTC.

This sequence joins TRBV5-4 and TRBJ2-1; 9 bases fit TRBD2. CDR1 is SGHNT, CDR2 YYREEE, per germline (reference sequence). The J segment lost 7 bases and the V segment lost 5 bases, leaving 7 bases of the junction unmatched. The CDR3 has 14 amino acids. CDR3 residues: CASSLGLALNEQFF. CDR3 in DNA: TGTGCCAGCAGTCTCGGACTAGCGCTGAATGAGCAGTTCTTC. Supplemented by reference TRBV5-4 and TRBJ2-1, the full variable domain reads ETGVTQSPTHLIKTRGQQVTLRCSSQSGHNTVSWYQQALGQGPQFIFQYYREEENGRGNFPPRFSGLQFPNYSSELNVNALELDDSALYLCASSLGLALNEQFFGPGTRLTVL.

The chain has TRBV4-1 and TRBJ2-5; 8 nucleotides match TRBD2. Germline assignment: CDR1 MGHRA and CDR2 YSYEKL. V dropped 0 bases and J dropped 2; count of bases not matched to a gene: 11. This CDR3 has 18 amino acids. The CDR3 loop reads CASSQDTVGLAGQETQYF. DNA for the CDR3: TGCGCCAGCAGCCAAGATACCGTTGGGCTAGCGGGTCAAGAGACCCAGTACTTC.

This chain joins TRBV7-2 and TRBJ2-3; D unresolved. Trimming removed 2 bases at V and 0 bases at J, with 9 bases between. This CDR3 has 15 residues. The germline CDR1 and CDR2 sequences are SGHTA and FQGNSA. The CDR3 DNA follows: TGTGCCAGCAGCTTAAGCGTAGATAGCACAGATACGCAGTATTTT. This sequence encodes CASSLSVDSTDTQYF.

Here the CDR3 reads CASSVDPGMETGELFF. The CDR3 region has the DNA TGTGCCAGCAGCGTAGACCCAGGGATGGAGACCGGGGAGCTGTTTTTT. V gene TRBV9 combines with J gene TRBJ2-2; D is perhaps TRBD1 (5 bases). There are 16 residues in the CDR3. Germline assignment: CDR1 SGDLS and CDR2 YYNGEE. V was shortened by 0 bases and J by 5 bases, with 14 bases between the two germline ends.